The source of this T cell receptor (beta chain) is a study of CD8 T cells in Susac syndrome (dated 2019 in TCRdb). For the wider study: Repertoire sequencing was used to test whether CD8+ T cell activation and differentiation in Susac syndrome was antigen driven.

The germline V gene specifies SGDLS as CDR1 and YYNGEE as CDR2. Reading from cysteine to phenylalanine, the CDR3 counts 14 amino acids. Only CDR3 DNA remains: 42 bases, in frame from the first base. V is pared back by 3 bases and J by 4 bases, with 11 bases lying between the germline termini. High-throughput TCR beta sequencing profiled peripheral blood CD8+ and CD4+ T cells from healthy donors, Susac syndrome patients and multiple sclerosis patients. Treatment-naive patients with stable or active relapsing-remitting disease fulfilling revised McDonald criteria were used as multiple sclerosis controls. Bulk CD8+ and CD4+ T cells were purified by magnetic negative isolation, while CD8+ TEMRA cells were enriched using FACS. Blood was drawn into EDTA tubes, processed within 24 hours, and PBMCs were isolated by density gradient centrifugation. PBMCs intended for TCR sequencing were frozen in liquid nitrogen and were later thawed in a 37 degrees C water bath. Purity of sorted or isolated CD4+, CD8+ and CD8+ TEMRA cells was at least 90%.

RNA was extracted using the RNeasy kit, and roughly 0.5 to 1 ug of the RNA was reverse transcribed with random hexamers. TCR beta CDR3 regions were amplified with the immunoSEQ multiplex PCR assay covering 54 Vbeta and 13 Jbeta segments. PCR amplification bias was corrected using a synthetic template baseline for primer optimization and computational correction. The source study handled its data this way. Only productive sequences were kept, with reads annotated to V, D and J genes according to IMGT and analyzed in immunoSEQ Analyzer. To calculate clonality, Shannon entropy was normalized by log2 of the number of productive unique sequences and then subtracted from one. For each patient and control, public and private clones were evaluated among the 100 most prevalent clones. Clones were defined as Susac-specific when absent from the healthy and MS cohorts, from roughly 1,100 published viral clones and from other ImmuneACCESS disease sequences. TCRdb reprocessing: public reads trimmed at Q25 with fastp, clones called with MiXCR, in-frame beta chains kept. Each record represents a unique CDR3 protein, reported with the most common genes and DNA among its rows. The V and J calls here are based on TCRdb, not the publication. For this sample the table gives roughly 120,000 distinct CDR3 sequences, of which roughly 94% were detected only once. The ten largest make up around 0.12% of the sample.

As for this clonotype: There is no known antigen for this receptor. Base qualities are not provided; no much larger clone lies one nucleotide away.

The full study reports these points: The study acknowledged that relatively few individuals were included in the TCR sequencing and HLA analysis.

Source material: CD4+ T cells from PBMCs. The receptor was isolated from a human donor with multiple sclerosis. The rearrangement joined TRBV9 to TRBJ1-5; no D gene call is confident. This receptor carries the CDR3 CASSAGRENQPQHF. The nucleotide sequence reads TGTGCCAGCAGCGCTGGGAGGGAAAATCAGCCCCAGCATTTT.